These T cell receptor beta chains were read from a single sample in a study of shared clonotypes between healthy human individuals. Profiled with immunoSEQ multiplex PCR; TCRdb holds only in-frame clones, not every one. The sample carries 850,000 to 1,200,000 clones, around 76% recorded once. Sequenced material: memory CD4+ T cells sorted from blood. The receptors were gathered from a man younger than 35 in good health. Both conserved end residues are part of each CDR3. A D gene is named only where the DNA matches it firmly. Part of the rows lack a size; the others show once, few, many or a class for expanded clones.

TRBV7-3	TRBJ2-1	-	-	TGTGCCAGCAGCTTAAGGGACTCCCCCTACAATGAGCAGTTCTTC	CASSLRDSPYNEQFF
TRBV6-1	TRBJ1-3	-	-	TGTGCCAGCAGTGAAGGGATCTACTCTGGAAACACCATATATTTT	CASSEGIYSGNTIYF
TRBV6-5	TRBJ1-1	-	-	TGTGCCAGCAGTTACTCCGGGACATTGAACACTGAAGCTTTCTTT	CASSYSGTLNTEAFF
TRBV5-6	TRBJ2-2	TRBD1	-	TGTGCCAGCAGCCCCGGGACAGGGACCGGGGAGCTGTTTTTT	CASSPGTGTGELFF
TRBV7-2	TRBJ2-3	TRBD1	-	TGTGCCAGCAGCCTACAGGGGTCCGGCACAGATACGCAGTATTTT	CASSLQGSGTDTQYF
TRBV7-9	TRBJ1-6	-	-	TGTGCCAGCAGCTCATTGGACAGCTCACCCCTCCACTTT	CASSSLDSSPLHF
TRBV6-1	TRBJ1-1	-	-	TGTGCCAGCACTACGGCCATGAACACTGAAGCTTTCTTT	CASTTAMNTEAFF
TRBV7-2	TRBJ1-2	-	-	TGTGCCAGCAGCTTATTTACTAACTATGGCTACACCTTC	CASSLFTNYGYTF
TRBV28	TRBJ1-4	-	-	TGTGCCAGCAGTTTGGGGGGAACAAGTGAAAAACTGTTTTTT	CASSLGGTSEKLFF
TRBV12-5	TRBJ1-4	TRBD1	-	TGTGCTAGTGGTTTGTCTACAGGGGCAACTAATGAAAAACTGTTTTTT	CASGLSTGATNEKLFF
TRBV5-6	TRBJ1-2	-	-	TGTGCCAGCAGCTTCATGAAGGACTATGGCTACACCTTC	CASSFMKDYGYTF
TRBV6-5	TRBJ1-5	-	-	TGTGCCAGCAGCCCCTTGAGCGATCAGCCCCAGCATTTT	CASSPLSDQPQHF
TRBV9	TRBJ2-7	TRBD1	-	TGTGCCAGCAGCGCGAGGACAGGGTCCTCCTACGAGCAGTACTTC	CASSARTGSSYEQYF
TRBV30	TRBJ1-1	-	few	TGTGCCTGGAGTGCGCTGACAGAGCCTGAAGCTTTCTTT	CAWSALTEPEAFF
TRBV5-6	TRBJ2-2	-	once	TGTGCCAGCAGCTTGGTGCGAGGGGGGCCGAGGGAGCTGTTTTTT	CASSLVRGGPRELFF
TRBV6-1	TRBJ2-5	TRBD1	few	TGTGCCAGCAGCCACGGGACAGGGGAAGAGACCCAGTACTTC	CASSHGTGEETQYF
TRBV10-3	TRBJ2-7	-	-	TGTGCCATCAGTGAGATTCGGGGGCAAGCCATCGAGCAGTACTTC	CAISEIRGQAIEQYF
TRBV9	TRBJ2-5	TRBD2	-	TGTGCCAGCAGCGTGAGCTTGACTAGCGGTCAAGAGACCCAGTACTTC	CASSVSLTSGQETQYF
TRBV10-2	TRBJ2-2	-	-	TGCGCCAGCAGTCTAGATACGAACACCGGGGAGCTGTTTTTT	CASSLDTNTGELFF
TRBV5-4	TRBJ2-5	TRBD1	once	TGTGCCAGCAGCTTGGGTAGACAGGGGGCGGGAAAAGAGACCCAGTACTTC	CASSLGRQGAGKETQYF